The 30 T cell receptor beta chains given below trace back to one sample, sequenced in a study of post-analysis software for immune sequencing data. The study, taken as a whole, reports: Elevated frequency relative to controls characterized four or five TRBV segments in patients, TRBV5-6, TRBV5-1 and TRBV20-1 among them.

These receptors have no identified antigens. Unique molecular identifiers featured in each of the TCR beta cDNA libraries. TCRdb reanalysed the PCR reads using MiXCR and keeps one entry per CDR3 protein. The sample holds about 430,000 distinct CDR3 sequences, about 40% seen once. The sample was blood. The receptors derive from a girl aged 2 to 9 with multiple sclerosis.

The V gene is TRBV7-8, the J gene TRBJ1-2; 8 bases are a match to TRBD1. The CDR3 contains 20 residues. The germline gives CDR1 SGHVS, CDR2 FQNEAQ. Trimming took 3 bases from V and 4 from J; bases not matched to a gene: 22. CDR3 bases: TGTGCCAGCAGCTTGTGGAGTTACCAGACCGAACAGGGGGAGGGCTATGGCTACACCTTC. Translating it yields CASSLWSYQTEQGEGYGYTF.

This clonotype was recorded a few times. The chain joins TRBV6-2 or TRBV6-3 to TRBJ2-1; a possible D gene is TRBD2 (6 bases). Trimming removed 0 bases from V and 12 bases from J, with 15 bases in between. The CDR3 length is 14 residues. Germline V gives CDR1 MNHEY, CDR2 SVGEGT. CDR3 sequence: CASSYSVSGGRQFF. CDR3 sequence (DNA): TGTGCCAGCAGTTACTCGGTCTCCGGGGGTAGGCAGTTCTTC.

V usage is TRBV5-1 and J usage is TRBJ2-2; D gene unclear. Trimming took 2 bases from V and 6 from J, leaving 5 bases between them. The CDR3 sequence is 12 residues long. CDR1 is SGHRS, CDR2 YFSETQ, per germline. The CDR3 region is CASSFLAGELFF. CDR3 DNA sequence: TGCGCCAGCAGCTTTCTGGCCGGGGAGCTGTTTTTT.

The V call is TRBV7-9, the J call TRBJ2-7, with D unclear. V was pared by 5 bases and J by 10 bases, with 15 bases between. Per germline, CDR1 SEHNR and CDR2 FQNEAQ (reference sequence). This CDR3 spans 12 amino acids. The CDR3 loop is CASSPLFEAQYF. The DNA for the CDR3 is TGTGCCAGCAGCCCACTTTTTGAGGCCCAGTACTTC.

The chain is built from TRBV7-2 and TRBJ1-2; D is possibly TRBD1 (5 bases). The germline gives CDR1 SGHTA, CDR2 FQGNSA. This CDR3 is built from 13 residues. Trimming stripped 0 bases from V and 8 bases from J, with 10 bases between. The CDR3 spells CASSLAQGGGYTF. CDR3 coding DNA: TGTGCCAGCAGCTTAGCCCAGGGAGGGGGCTACACCTTC.

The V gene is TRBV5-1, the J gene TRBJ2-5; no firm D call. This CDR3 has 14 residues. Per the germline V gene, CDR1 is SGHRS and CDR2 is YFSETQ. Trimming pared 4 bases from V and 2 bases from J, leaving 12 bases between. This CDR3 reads CASSPVQIQETQYF. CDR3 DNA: TGCGCCAGCAGCCCGGTTCAGATTCAAGAGACCCAGTACTTC.

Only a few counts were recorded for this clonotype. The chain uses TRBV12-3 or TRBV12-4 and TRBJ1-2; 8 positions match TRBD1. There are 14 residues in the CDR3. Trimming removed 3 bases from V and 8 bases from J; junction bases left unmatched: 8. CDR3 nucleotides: TGTGCCAGCAGTTTGAGACAGGGGACTGAGGGCTACACCTTC. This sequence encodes CASSLRQGTEGYTF.

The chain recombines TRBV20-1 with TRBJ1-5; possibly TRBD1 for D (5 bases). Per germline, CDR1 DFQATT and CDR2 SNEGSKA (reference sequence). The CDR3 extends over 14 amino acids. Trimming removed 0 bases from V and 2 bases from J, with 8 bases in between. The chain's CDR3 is CSARDGGGNQPQHF. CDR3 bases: TGCAGTGCTAGAGATGGGGGGGGCAATCAGCCCCAGCATTTT.

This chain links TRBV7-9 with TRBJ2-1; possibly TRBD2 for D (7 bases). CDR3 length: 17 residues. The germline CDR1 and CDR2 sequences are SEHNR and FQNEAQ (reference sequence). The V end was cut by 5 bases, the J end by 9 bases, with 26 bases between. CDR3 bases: TGTGCCAGCAGCGAAGACAGGACTAGTATCCCGATTAGTGAGCAGTTCTTC. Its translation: CASSEDRTSIPISEQFF.

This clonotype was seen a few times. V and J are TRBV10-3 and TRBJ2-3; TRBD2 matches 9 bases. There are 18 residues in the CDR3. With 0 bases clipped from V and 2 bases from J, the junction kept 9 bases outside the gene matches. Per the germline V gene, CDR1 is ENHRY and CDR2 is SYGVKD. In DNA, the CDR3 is TGTGCCATCAGTGAGTCGAAGCTGGGACTAGCTGACACAGATACGCAGTATTTT. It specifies CAISESKLGLADTDTQYF.

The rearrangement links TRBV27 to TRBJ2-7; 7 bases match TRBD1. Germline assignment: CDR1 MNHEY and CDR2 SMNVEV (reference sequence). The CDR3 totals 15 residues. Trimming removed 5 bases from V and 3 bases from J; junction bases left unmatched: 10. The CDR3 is CASSPRQGKNYEQYF. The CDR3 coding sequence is TGTGCCAGCAGTCCGAGACAGGGAAAGAACTACGAGCAGTACTTC.

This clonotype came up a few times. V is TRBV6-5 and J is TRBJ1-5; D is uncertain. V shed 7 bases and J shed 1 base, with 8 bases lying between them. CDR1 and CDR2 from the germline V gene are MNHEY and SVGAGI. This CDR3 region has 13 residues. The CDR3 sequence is CASTGSSNQPQHF. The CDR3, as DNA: TGTGCCAGCACAGGTTCGAGCAATCAGCCCCAGCATTTT.

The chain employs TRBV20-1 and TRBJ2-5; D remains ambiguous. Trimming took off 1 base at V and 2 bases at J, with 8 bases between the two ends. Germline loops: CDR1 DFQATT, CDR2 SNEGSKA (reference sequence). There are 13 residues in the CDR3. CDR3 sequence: CSARGPSQETQYF. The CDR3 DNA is TGCAGTGCTAGAGGTCCCAGTCAAGAGACCCAGTACTTC.

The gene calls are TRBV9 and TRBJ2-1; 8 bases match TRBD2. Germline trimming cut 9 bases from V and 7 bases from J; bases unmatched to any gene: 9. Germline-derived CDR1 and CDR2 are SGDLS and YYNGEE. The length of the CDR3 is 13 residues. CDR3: CATGRGVMNEQFF. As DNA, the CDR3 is TGTGCCACAGGGCGGGGGGTGATGAATGAGCAGTTCTTC. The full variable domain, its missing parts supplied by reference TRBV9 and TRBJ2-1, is DSGVTQTPKHLITATGQRVTLRCSPRSGDLSVYWYQQSLDQGLQFLIQYYNGEERAKGNILERFSAQQFPDLHSELNLSSLELGDSALYFCATGRGVMNEQFFGPGTRLTVL.

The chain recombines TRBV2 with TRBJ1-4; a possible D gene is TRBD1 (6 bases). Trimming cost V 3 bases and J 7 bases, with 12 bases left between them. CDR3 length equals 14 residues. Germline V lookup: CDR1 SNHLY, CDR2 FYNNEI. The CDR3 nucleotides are TGTGCCAGCAGTGATGGACAGAGTAGTGAAAAACTGTTTTTT. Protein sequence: CASSDGQSSEKLFF.

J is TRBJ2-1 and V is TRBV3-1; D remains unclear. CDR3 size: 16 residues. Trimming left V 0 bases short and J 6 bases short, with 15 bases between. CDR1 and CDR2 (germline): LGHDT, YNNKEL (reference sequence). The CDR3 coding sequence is TGTGCCAGCAGCCAAGATACGGTCTTGAGCGCCAATGAGCAGTTCTTC. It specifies CASSQDTVLSANEQFF.

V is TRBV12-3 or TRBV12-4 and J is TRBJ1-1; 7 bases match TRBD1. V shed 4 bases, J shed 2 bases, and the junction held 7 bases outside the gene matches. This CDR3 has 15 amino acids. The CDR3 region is CASSSPTGLNTEAFF. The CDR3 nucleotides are TGTGCCAGCAGTTCACCGACAGGGCTTAACACTGAAGCTTTCTTT.

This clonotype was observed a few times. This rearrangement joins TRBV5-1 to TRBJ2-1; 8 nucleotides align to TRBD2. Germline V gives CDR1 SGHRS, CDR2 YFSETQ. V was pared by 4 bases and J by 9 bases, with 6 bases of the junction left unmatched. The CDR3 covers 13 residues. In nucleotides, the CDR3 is TGCGCCAGCAGCCCTTGGACTAGCAGTGAGCAGTTCTTC. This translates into CASSPWTSSEQFF.

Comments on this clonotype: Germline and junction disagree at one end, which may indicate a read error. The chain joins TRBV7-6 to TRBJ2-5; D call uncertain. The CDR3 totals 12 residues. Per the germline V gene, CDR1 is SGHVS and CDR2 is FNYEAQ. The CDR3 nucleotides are TGTACCAGCAGATCGTACGGGGAGACCCAGTACTTC. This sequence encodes CTSRSYGETQYF.

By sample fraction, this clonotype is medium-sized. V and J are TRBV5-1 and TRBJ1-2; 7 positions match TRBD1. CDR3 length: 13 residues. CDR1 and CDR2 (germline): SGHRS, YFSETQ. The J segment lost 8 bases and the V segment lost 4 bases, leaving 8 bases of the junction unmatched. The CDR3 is CASSGGQLEGYTF. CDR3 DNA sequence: TGCGCCAGCAGCGGGGGACAGTTGGAGGGCTACACCTTC. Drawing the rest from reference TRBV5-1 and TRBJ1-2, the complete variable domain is KAGVTQTPRYLIKTRGQQVTLSCSPISGHRSVSWYQQTPGQGLQFLFEYFSETQRNKGNFPGRFSGRQFSNSRSEMNVSTLELGDSALYLCASSGGQLEGYTFGSGTRLTVV.

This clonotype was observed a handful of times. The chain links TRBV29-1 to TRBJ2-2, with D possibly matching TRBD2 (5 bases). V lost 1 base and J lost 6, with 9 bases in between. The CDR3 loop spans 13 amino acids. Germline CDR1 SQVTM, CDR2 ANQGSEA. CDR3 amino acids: CSVEVLVAGELFF. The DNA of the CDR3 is TGCAGCGTTGAAGTACTAGTTGCCGGGGAGCTGTTTTTT.

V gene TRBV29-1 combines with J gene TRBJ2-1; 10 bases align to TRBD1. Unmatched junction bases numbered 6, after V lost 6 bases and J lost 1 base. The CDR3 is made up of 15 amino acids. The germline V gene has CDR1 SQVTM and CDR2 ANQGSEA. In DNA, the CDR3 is TGCAGCGTGACAGGGGGCATAGGGTCCTACAATGAGCAGTTCTTC. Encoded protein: CSVTGGIGSYNEQFF.

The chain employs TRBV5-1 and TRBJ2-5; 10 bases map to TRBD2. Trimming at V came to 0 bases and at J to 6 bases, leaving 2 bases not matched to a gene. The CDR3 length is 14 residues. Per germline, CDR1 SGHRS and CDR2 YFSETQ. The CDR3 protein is CASSLGTSGQTQYF. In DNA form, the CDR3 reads TGCGCCAGCAGCTTGGGGACTAGCGGTCAGACCCAGTACTTC.

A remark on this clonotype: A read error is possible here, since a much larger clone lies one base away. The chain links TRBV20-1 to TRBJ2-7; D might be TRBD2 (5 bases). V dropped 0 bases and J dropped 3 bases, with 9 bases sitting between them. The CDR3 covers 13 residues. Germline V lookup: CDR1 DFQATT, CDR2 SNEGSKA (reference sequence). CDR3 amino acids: CSARDGDDYEQYF. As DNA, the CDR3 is TGCAGTGCTAGAGACGGGGATGACTACGAGCAGTACTTC.

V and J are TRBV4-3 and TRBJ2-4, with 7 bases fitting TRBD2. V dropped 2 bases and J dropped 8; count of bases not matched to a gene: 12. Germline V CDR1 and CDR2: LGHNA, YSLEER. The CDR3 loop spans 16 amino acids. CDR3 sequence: CASSQRTPGGSDIQYF. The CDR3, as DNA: TGCGCCAGCAGCCAAAGGACGCCGGGCGGGAGTGACATTCAGTACTTC.

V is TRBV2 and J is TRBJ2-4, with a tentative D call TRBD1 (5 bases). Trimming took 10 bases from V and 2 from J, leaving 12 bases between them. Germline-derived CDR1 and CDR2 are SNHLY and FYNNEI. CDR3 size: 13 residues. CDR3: CAMARGTKNIQYF. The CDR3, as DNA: TGTGCCATGGCTAGGGGAACCAAAAACATTCAGTACTTC.

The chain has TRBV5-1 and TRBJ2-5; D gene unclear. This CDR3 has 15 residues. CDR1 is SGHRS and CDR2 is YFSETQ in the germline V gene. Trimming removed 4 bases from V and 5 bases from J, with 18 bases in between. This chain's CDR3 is CASSRTGAGRETQYF. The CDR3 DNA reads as TGCGCCAGCAGCAGGACCGGAGCCGGGCGGGAGACCCAGTACTTC.

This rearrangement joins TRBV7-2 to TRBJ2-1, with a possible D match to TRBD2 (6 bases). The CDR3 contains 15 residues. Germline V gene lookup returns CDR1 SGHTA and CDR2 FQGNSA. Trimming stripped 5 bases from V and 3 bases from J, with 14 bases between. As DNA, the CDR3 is TGTGCCAGCAGCCAATCGGGGGTCTACTACAATGAGCAGTTCTTC. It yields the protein CASSQSGVYYNEQFF.

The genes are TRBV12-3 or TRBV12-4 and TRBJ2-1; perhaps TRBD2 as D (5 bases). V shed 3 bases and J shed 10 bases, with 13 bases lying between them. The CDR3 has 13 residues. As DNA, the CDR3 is TGTGCCAGCAGTTTTCACCATAGCGAGGAGCAGTTCTTC. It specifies CASSFHHSEEQFF.

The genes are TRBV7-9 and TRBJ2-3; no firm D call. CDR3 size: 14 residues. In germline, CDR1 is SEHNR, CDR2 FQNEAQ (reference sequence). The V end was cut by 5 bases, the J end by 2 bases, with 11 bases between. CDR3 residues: CASSPRTFTDTQYF. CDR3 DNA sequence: TGTGCCAGCAGCCCTCGGACCTTCACAGATACGCAGTATTTT.